This entry lists 8 T cell receptor beta chains sequenced from one sample in a study of blood T cell repertoires in COVID-19. Sequencing used immunoSEQ multiplex PCR; TCRdb keeps in-frame clones, though not all of them. The sample includes about 310,000 clones, 90% of them seen just once. The sequenced sample consisted of PBMCs or T cells enriched from blood (not recorded which). The receptors were gathered from a woman younger than 35 with acute COVID-19.

This clone was found once. The chain combines TRBV15 with TRBJ1-5; D remains unclear. Looked up from germline, CDR1 is LNHNV and CDR2 is YYDKDF (reference sequence). This CDR3 is 15 amino acids long. With 0 bases removed from V and 2 bases from J, the gap between germline ends came to 8 bases. The CDR3 region is CATSREALGNQPQHF. The CDR3 DNA sequence: TGTGCCACCAGCAGAGAAGCCCTAGGCAATCAGCCCCAGCATTTT.

The chain recombines TRBV28 with TRBJ2-3, with 9 nucleotides matching TRBD2. V was clipped by 1 base and J by 5 bases; unmatched bases: 16. In germline, CDR1 is MDHEN, CDR2 SYDVKM. This CDR3 comprises 19 residues. For the CDR3, the DNA is TGTGCCAGCAGTTTATTAGGTGTGTTAGGCGGGAGGGTAGAAGATACGCAGTATTTT. Translation: CASSLLGVLGGRVEDTQYF.

The gene calls are TRBV18 and TRBJ1-3; 9 positions agree with TRBD1. J was trimmed by 1 base and V by 3 bases; bases with no gene match: 4. Germline V gene sequence: CDR1 KGHSH, CDR2 LQKENI. The CDR3 runs to 16 residues. CDR3: CASSPPGTGSGNTIYF. CDR3 DNA: TGTGCCAGCTCACCTCCAGGGACAGGGTCTGGAAACACCATATATTTT.

This clone occurred once. The V call is TRBV5-6, the J call TRBJ2-5; D is possibly TRBD2 (6 bases). Per germline, CDR1 SGHDT and CDR2 YYEEEE. The CDR3 is 16 amino acids. The V end was cut by 2 bases, the J end by 1 base, with 15 bases between. The CDR3 sequence is CASSLRLARIQETQYF. As DNA, the CDR3 is TGTGCCAGCAGCTTACGGCTAGCGCGAATCCAAGAGACCCAGTACTTC.

The chain carries TRBV24-1 and TRBJ1-2; 8 positions match TRBD1. The CDR3 is 14 residues long. The germline V gene encodes CDR1 KGHDR and CDR2 SFDVKD. V was pared by 4 bases and J by 1 base, with 1 base of the junction left unmatched. The CDR3 protein is CATSDTGGNYGYTF. The CDR3 DNA reads as TGTGCCACCAGTGACACAGGGGGTAACTATGGCTACACCTTC.

The chain is built from TRBV18 and TRBJ2-3; 8 bases are a match to TRBD1. The CDR3 sequence is 15 residues long. V lost 3 bases to trimming and J lost 1 base; unmatched junction nucleotides: 3. Germline-derived CDR1 and CDR2 are KGHSH and LQKENI. The CDR3 DNA reads TGTGCCAGCTCACCGCCGACAGGGGGCACAGATACGCAGTATTTT. Protein sequence: CASSPPTGGTDTQYF.

The rearrangement joins TRBV10-3 to TRBJ1-2; TRBD1 aligns across 7 bases. The CDR3 is 14 residues long. The junction had 4 bases not matched to a gene; V was cut back by 4 bases and J by 2 bases. Germline V CDR1 and CDR2: ENHRY, SYGVKD. The CDR3 here is CAISGQGRNYGYTF. The DNA of the CDR3 is TGTGCCATCAGTGGACAGGGTAGGAACTATGGCTACACCTTC.

The table lists this clone with a few counts. The chain employs TRBV18 and TRBJ1-1; the D is unclear. Per the germline V gene, CDR1 is KGHSH and CDR2 is LQKENI. V dropped 3 bases and J dropped 5 bases, with 19 bases sitting between them. The CDR3 has 16 amino acids. The CDR3 nucleotides read TGTGCCAGCTCACCTAACCCCGGGGATTGGGTTACTGAAGCTTTCTTT. Translating it yields CASSPNPGDWVTEAFF. Variable domain in full (rest from reference TRBV18 and TRBJ1-1): NAGVMQNPRHLVRRRGQEARLRCSPMKGHSHVYWYRQLPEEGLKFMVYLQKENIIDESGMPKERFSAEFPKEGPSILRIQQVVRGDSAAYFCASSPNPGDWVTEAFFGQGTRLTVV.